These 18 T cell receptor beta chains came from one sample sequenced in a study (dated by TCRdb to the mid-2010s). The library was generated by RT-PCR. The sequencer listed for this sample is Illumina MiSeq. Using fastp at Q25 and MiXCR, TCRdb reprocessed the public reads and kept productive beta chains. Every entry covers one CDR3 protein and lists the most common genes and DNA from its rows. The table for this sample lists 550,000 to 750,000 distinct CDR3 sequences; 12% to 15% of them were counted only once. 3.6% of the sample is held by the ten biggest clonotypes. The sequenced material came from memory CD4+ T cells from blood. The receptors were sampled from a female donor in good health, serving as a healthy control.

This clonotype was counted only a few times. V gene TRBV6-9 combines with J gene TRBJ2-7; 14 bases fit TRBD2. The CDR3 extends over 16 amino acids. Germline CDR1 and CDR2: MNHGY and SVAAGI. J was trimmed by 2 bases and V by 7 bases; bases with no gene match: 7. In nucleotides, the CDR3 is TGTGCCAGCACCCCCGGGACTAGCGGGGGCCCCTACGAGCAGTACTTC. This encodes CASTPGTSGGPYEQYF.

This chain uses TRBV12-3 or TRBV12-4 with TRBJ1-2; unclear D gene. Trimming removed 5 bases at V and 4 bases at J, with 20 bases between. This CDR3 has 16 amino acids. The CDR3 region is CASSPLNYSPGYGYTF. The CDR3 DNA follows: TGTGCCAGCAGTCCCCTAAACTATTCACCCGGCTATGGCTACACCTTC.

This clonotype appeared a few times. The chain employs TRBV6-5 and TRBJ1-4; 7 bases are shared with TRBD1. The length of the CDR3 is 15 residues. Germline loops: CDR1 MNHEY, CDR2 SVGAGI. V lost 6 bases and J lost 7; bases outside the gene matches: 11. Here the CDR3 DNA reads TGTGCCAGCAGCCAGACAGGGTTGGGTGTTGAAAAACTGTTTTTT. It codes for CASSQTGLGVEKLFF.

This clonotype was detected a few times. The genes are TRBV5-1 and TRBJ1-6; no definite D call. Trimming left V 2 bases short and J 5 bases short, with 14 bases between. This CDR3 has 16 residues. Germline V gene sequence: CDR1 SGHRS, CDR2 YFSETQ. The CDR3 reads CASSLGRWNDNSPLHF. DNA for the CDR3: TGCGCCAGCAGCTTAGGCAGGTGGAATGATAATTCACCCCTCCACTTT.

This chain joins TRBV7-9 and TRBJ1-3, with a weak D call TRBD1 (5 bases). Per germline, CDR1 SEHNR and CDR2 FQNEAQ (reference sequence). V lost 3 bases and J lost 0, with 9 bases in between. The CDR3 extends over 15 amino acids. Here the CDR3 reads CASSFIRVSGNTIYF. The CDR3, as DNA: TGTGCCAGCAGCTTTATCAGGGTCTCTGGAAACACCATATATTTT.

This chain links TRBV24-1 with TRBJ1-2; TRBD1 matches 10 bases. V lost 7 bases, J lost 10 bases, and 5 bases stayed unmatched. Germline V gene data show CDR1 as KGHDR and CDR2 as SFDVKD. The CDR3 sequence is 12 residues long. The CDR3 region is CATSHGTGAYTF. In nucleotides, the CDR3 is TGTGCCACCAGCCACGGGACAGGGGCCTACACCTTC.

In its sample, this clonotype was seen many times. The chain recombines TRBV29-1 with TRBJ2-3; TRBD2 is a possible D gene (7 bases). Germline loops: CDR1 SQVTM, CDR2 ANQGSEA. The CDR3 covers 14 residues. Trimming took off 3 bases at V and 4 bases at J, with 14 bases between the two ends. CDR3 sequence (DNA): TGCAGCGTTGAGGGGGGGAAGGGGGCAGATACGCAGTATTTT. Translating gives CSVEGGKGADTQYF.

V is TRBV7-2 and J is TRBJ2-1, with unresolved D. Between the trimmed V and J ends, which lost 5 bases and 4 bases, there was a span of 12 bases. The CDR3 is made up of 14 amino acids. Germline V gene lookup returns CDR1 SGHTA and CDR2 FQGNSA. CDR3 DNA: TGTGCCAGCAGCCCGTACAAGATTTACAATGAGCAGTTCTTC. Translation gives CASSPYKIYNEQFF.

V and J are TRBV15 and TRBJ2-7; perhaps TRBD1 as D (6 bases). There are 14 residues in the CDR3. CDR1 is LNHNV, CDR2 YYDKDF, per germline (reference sequence). The V end lost 0 bases, the J end lost 3 bases, and 9 bases lay between the germline ends. Written as DNA, the CDR3 is TGTGCCACCAGCAGAGATCAGGGGAACTACGAGCAGTACTTC. It encodes CATSRDQGNYEQYF.

This clonotype has a handful of counts. The chain uses TRBV20-1 and TRBJ1-2; TRBD1 matches at 8 bases. The V and J ends lost 7 bases and 6 bases, in that order; junction bases with no gene match: 10. The CDR3 length is 13 residues. Germline assignment: CDR1 DFQATT and CDR2 SNEGSKA (reference sequence). This CDR3 reads CSGQPRQGNGYTF. The CDR3 region has the DNA TGCAGTGGGCAGCCTAGACAGGGGAATGGCTACACCTTC.

The J gene is TRBJ1-5, the V gene TRBV3-1; the match to TRBD1 covers 7 bases. The CDR3 has 15 amino acids. Germline CDR1 is LGHDT and CDR2 is YNNKEL (reference sequence). The V and J ends lost 5 bases and 1 base, in that order; junction bases with no gene match: 5. CDR3 sequence (DNA): TGTGCCAGCAGCGAGACAGGGCAGAGCAATCAGCCCCAGCATTTT. This codes for CASSETGQSNQPQHF.

The chain couples TRBV6-1 to TRBJ1-4; maybe TRBD1 (6 bases). CDR3 length: 14 residues. Germline-derived CDR1 and CDR2 are MNHNS and SASEGT. V shed 9 bases and J shed 7 bases, with 18 bases lying between them. CDR3 region: CASTTGPGAEKLFF. CDR3 DNA: TGTGCCAGTACGACCGGTCCGGGGGCTGAAAAACTGTTTTTT.

This clonotype was found a few times. The CDR3 DNA is TGTGCCAGCAGCTTAAGCAGTACCTATGGCTACACCTTC. It encodes CASSLSSTYGYTF. The chain combines TRBV7-9 with TRBJ1-2; D is unclear. The CDR3 sequence is 13 residues long. CDR1 SEHNR and CDR2 FQNEAQ come from the germline V gene (reference sequence). V dropped 2 bases and J dropped 4 bases, with 8 bases sitting between them.

The V and J genes are TRBV6-2 or TRBV6-3 and TRBJ2-7; TRBD2 aligns across 13 bases. This CDR3 is 15 amino acids long. Germline loops: CDR1 MNHEY, CDR2 SVGEGT. After removal of 6 bases from V and 2 bases from J, the junction contained 4 bases not matched to a gene. As DNA, the CDR3 is TGTGCCAGCAGACTCGGACTAGCGGGGGCCTACGAGCAGTACTTC. Protein: CASRLGLAGAYEQYF.

The sample holds a few counts of this clonotype. The V gene is TRBV7-3, the J gene TRBJ2-1; 12 bases match TRBD2. The CDR3 has 18 residues. V shed 3 bases, J shed 0 bases, and the junction held 6 bases outside the gene matches. CDR1 and CDR2 from the germline V gene are SGHTA and FQGTGA. The chain's CDR3 is CASSFGTSGLSSYNEQFF. CDR3 bases: TGTGCCAGCAGCTTCGGGACTAGCGGGTTGAGCTCCTACAATGAGCAGTTCTTC.

The chain joins TRBV7-9 to TRBJ1-3; D is unclear. Trimming removed 2 bases from V and 1 base from J, with 6 bases in between. Germline V gene lookup returns CDR1 SEHNR and CDR2 FQNEAQ (reference sequence). CDR3 length equals 14 residues. This CDR3 reads CASSLHPSGNTIYF. Written as DNA, the CDR3 is TGTGCCAGCAGCTTACATCCTTCTGGAAACACCATATATTTT.

This clonotype has more than one count but fewer than ten. This chain uses TRBV4-1 with TRBJ1-1, with no clear D. The length of the CDR3 is 14 residues. The V and J ends lost 2 bases and 5 bases respectively, with 12 bases between them. The germline V gene has CDR1 MGHRA and CDR2 YSYEKL. CDR3 sequence reads: CASSQPLRGTEAFF. The CDR3 bases are TGCGCCAGCAGCCAACCCCTTCGCGGGACTGAAGCTTTCTTT.

The sample holds many counts of this clonotype. The rearrangement joins TRBV5-1 to TRBJ1-5, with D uncertain. V lost 2 bases and J 7 bases, leaving 10 bases between the germline ends. The CDR3 has 13 amino acids. In germline, CDR1 is SGHRS, CDR2 YFSETQ. The CDR3 DNA sequence: TGCGCCAGCAGCTTATCATTTGCCCAGCCCCAGCATTTT. Protein sequence: CASSLSFAQPQHF.